This T cell receptor beta chain was obtained from a study of memory CD4+ T cells and cytomegalovirus serostatus. The method was immunoSEQ multiplex PCR; TCRdb's version includes in-frame clones alone and lacks a portion of them. The sample yields 55,000 to 65,000 clones, around 80% seen once. The sort gate was single viable CD3+CD4+CD8-CD45RO+ cells for memory CD4+ T cells. Germline V gene sequence: CDR1 DFQATT, CDR2 SNEGSKA (reference sequence). Between the trimmed V and J ends, which lost 6 bases and 10 bases, there was a span of 15 bases. The CDR3 covers 11 residues. The sequence came from an adult in good health and CMV-seronegative. The chain couples TRBV20-1 to TRBJ1-1; weak D call: TRBD1 (6 bases). Sample: memory CD4+ T cells from blood. The CDR3 DNA reads as TGCAGTGCCCCCCGGGGGCCCCGAGCTTTCTTT. Protein sequence: CSAPRGPRAFF.